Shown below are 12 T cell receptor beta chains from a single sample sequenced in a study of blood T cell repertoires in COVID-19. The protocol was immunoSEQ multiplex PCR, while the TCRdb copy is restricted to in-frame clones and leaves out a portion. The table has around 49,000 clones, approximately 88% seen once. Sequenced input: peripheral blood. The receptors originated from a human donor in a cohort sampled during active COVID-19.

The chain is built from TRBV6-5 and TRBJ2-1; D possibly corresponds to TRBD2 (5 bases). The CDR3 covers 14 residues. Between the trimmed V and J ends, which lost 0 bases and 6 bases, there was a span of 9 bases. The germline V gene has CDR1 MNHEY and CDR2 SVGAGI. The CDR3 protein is CASSYSRDINEQFF. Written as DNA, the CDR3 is TGTGCCAGCAGTTACTCGAGGGATATCAATGAGCAGTTCTTC.

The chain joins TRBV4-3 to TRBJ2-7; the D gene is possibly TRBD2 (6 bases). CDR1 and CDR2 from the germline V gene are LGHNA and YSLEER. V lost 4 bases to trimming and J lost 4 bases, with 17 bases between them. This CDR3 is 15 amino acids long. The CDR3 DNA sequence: TGCGCCAGCAGCCCCGACCGGGAGCAAATATACGAGCAGTACTTC. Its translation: CASSPDREQIYEQYF.

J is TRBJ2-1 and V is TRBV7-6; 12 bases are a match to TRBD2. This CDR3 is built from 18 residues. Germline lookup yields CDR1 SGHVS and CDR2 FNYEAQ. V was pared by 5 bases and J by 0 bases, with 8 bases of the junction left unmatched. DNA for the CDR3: TGTGCCAGCAGCCCACTAGCGGGGGGATCCTTCTCCTACAATGAGCAGTTCTTC. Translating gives CASSPLAGGSFSYNEQFF.

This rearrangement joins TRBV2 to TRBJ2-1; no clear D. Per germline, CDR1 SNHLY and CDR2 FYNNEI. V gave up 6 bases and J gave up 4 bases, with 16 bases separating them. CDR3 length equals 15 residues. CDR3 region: CASSFSSPGYNEQFF. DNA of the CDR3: TGTGCCAGCAGCTTTTCCTCCCCCGGGTACAATGAGCAGTTCTTC.

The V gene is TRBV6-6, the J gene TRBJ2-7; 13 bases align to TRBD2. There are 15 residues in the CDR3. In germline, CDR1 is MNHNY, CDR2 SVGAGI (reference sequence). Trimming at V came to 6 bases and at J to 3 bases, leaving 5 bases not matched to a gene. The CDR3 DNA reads TGTGCCAGCAGCGGTCGGACTAGCGGGAGCTACGAGCAGTACTTC. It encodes CASSGRTSGSYEQYF.

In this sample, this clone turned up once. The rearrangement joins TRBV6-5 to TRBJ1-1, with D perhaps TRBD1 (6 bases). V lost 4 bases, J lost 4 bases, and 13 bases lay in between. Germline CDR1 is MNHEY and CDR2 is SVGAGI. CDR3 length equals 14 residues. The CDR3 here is CASSWDKWGTEAFF. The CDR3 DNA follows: TGTGCCAGCAGTTGGGACAAATGGGGCACTGAAGCTTTCTTT.

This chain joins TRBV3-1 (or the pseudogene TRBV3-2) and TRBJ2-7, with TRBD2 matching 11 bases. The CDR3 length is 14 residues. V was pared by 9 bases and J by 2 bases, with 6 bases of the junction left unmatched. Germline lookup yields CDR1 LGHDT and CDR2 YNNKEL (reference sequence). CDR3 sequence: CASATTSGAYEQYF. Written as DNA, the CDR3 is TGTGCCAGTGCAACGACTAGCGGGGCCTACGAGCAGTACTTC.

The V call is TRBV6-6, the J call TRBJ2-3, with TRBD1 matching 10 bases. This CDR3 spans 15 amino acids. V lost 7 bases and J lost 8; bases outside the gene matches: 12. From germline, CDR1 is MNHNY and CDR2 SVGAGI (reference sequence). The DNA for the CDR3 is TGTGCCAGCACCTATTCCGGGACAGGGGCCGGTACGCAGTATTTT. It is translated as CASTYSGTGAGTQYF.

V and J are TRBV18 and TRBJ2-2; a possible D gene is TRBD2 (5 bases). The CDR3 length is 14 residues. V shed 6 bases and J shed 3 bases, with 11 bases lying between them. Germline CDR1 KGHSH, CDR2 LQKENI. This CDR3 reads CASSGSRDTGELFF. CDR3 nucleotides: TGTGCCAGCTCGGGTTCGCGGGACACCGGGGAGCTGTTTTTT.

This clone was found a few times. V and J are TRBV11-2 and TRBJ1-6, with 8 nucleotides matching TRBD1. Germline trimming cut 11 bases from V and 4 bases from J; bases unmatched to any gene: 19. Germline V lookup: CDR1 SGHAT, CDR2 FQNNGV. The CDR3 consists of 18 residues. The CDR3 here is CASSLRSPDRVYNSPLHF. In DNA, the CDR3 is TGTGCCTCCAGCTTACGGTCCCCGGACAGGGTATATAATTCACCCCTCCACTTT.

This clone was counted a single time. The CDR3 DNA sequence: TGTGCCAGCAGTTACAGACAGGGGGCAAACACTGAAGCTTTCTTT. Protein product: CASSYRQGANTEAFF. The chain couples TRBV6-2 or TRBV6-3 to TRBJ1-1; 10 bases map to TRBD1. V trimming: 2 bases; J trimming: 2 bases; junction bases outside the gene matches: 2. CDR3 length: 15 residues. The germline gives CDR1 MNHEY, CDR2 SVGEGT.

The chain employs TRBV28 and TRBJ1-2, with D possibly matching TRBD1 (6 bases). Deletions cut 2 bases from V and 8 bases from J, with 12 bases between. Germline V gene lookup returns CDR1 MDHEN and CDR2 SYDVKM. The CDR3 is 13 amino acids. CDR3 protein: CASSLNGGAGYTF. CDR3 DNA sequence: TGTGCCAGCAGTTTAAATGGGGGGGCCGGCTACACCTTC.